The rows below give T cell receptor beta chains drawn from one sample of a study of T cell clones after liver transplantation. The repertoire was sequenced with immunoSEQ multiplex PCR; TCRdb's copy has only in-frame clones and lacks some. In the table there are approximately 19,000 clones, about 84% of which are singletons. The specimen comprised CD8+ T cells from blood, sampled roughly 48 months after liver transplant. These receptors originate from a human patient who received a liver transplant. Some T cells may be transferred from the graft donor. Each CDR3 is given without its conserved first and last residue. The order of the fields is CDR3 length, clone size, V gene, D gene, CDR3 protein. A D gene is named only where the DNA matches it firmly. Some rows mark clone size as missing; the rest say once, few, many or name a class of expanded clone.

17	.	TRBV28	.	ASSSEGTAPLRGANVLT
10	.	TRBV6-6	.	ASRDDGYGYT
14	.	TRBV27	TRBD1	ASSLSGQGEAGELF
14	.	TRBV5-6	.	ASSLGFMTVVGGYT
16	.	TRBV2	TRBD2	ASWTGRLAGGPGDTQY
12	.	TRBV5-1	.	ASSEGRNSYEQY
14	.	TRBV5-1	TRBD1	ASSFGPGQGGNEQF
15	.	TRBV5-1	TRBD2	ASSSGTSGASTDTQY
17	.	TRBV21-1	.	ASSKDPQGASSYNSPLH
15	many	TRBV4-1	TRBD2	ASSRKGTSGSRETQY
14	.	TRBV7-3	TRBD1	ASSLNGGQENTEAF
14	.	TRBV5-4	TRBD1	ASSYRNRGKAYEQY
13	.	TRBV7-2	.	ASSFGGAVYNEQF
11	.	TRBV5-5	.	ASSLEPDYGYT
10	.	TRBV6-6	.	ASSPLLYEQY
9	.	TRBV6-1	.	ASTTGNEQY
14	.	TRBV7-6	TRBD2	ASSLLAGGPIEEQF
13	.	TRBV4-1	TRBD2	ASSPGAGGPYEQY
14	once	TRBV15	.	ATSRATTGAQETQY
13	.	TRBV5-5	.	ASSHFSGNTGELF
11	.	TRBV25-1	.	ATHCRGCNEQF
11	.	TRBV5-1	.	ASTDVGQETQY
14	.	TRBV27	.	ASSSREEGAQETQY
12	medium-sized	TRBV9	.	ASSVDGSSYEQY
14	.	TRBV27	.	ASSPLDGLNTGELF
12	once	TRBV6-5	.	ASSYEGITGELF
12	.	TRBV6-5	.	ASRGPGSSYEQY
10	.	TRBV6-5	.	AIQGPNTEAF